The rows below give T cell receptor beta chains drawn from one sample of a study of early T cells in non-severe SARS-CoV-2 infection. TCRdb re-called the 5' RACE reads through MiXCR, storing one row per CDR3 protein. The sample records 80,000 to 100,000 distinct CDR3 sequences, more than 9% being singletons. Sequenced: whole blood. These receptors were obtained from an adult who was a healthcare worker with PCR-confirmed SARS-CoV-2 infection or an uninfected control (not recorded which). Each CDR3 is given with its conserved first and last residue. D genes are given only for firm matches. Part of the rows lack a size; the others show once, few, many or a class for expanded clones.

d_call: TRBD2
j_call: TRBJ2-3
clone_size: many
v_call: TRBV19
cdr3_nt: TGTGCCAGTAGTAAGACTAGCGGGAGAAGCACAGGTACGCAGTATTTT
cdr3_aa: CASSKTSGRSTGTQYF

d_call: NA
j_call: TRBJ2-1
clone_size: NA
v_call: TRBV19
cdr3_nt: TGTGCCAGTACTATCGGAGGGGGCAATGAGCAGTTCTTC
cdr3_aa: CASTIGGGNEQFF

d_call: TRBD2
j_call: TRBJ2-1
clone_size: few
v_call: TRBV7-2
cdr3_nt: TGTGCCAGCAGCTCCGGAAGCGGGAGGGCCATTGAGCAGTTCTTC
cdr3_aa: CASSSGSGRAIEQFF

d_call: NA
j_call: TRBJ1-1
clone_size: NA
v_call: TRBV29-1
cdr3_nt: TGCAGCGTTCGTACAGCCACAGGGACTGAAGCTTTCTTT
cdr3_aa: CSVRTATGTEAFF

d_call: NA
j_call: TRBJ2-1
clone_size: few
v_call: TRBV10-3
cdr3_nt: TGTGCCATCAGTGGAAGGCTAGCCGGCGGGGTTAACAATGAGCAGTTCTTC
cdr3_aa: CAISGRLAGGVNNEQFF

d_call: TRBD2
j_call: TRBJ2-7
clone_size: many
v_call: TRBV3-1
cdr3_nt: TGTGCCAGCAGCCAAGAGGGCGGGAGAAGCGACGAGCAGTACTTC
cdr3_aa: CASSQEGGRSDEQYF

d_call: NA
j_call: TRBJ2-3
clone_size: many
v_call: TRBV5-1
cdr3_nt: TGCGCCAGCAGCTCTAGAGGGGACACAGATACGCAGTATTTT
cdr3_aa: CASSSRGDTDTQYF

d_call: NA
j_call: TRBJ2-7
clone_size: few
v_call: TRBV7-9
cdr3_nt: TGTGCCAGCAGCTCGTTTCAAGACGCCTACGAGCAGTACTTC
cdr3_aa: CASSSFQDAYEQYF

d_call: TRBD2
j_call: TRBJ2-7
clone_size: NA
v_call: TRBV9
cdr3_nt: TGTGCCAGCAGCGAGGACCTAGGGACTAGCGGAACCTACGAGCAGTACTTC
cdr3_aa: CASSEDLGTSGTYEQYF

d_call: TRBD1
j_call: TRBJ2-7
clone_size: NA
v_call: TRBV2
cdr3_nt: TGTGCCAGCAGCCCCAGGGGGAACCCTAACGAGCAGTACTTC
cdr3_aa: CASSPRGNPNEQYF

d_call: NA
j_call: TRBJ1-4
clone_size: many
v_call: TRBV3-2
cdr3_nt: TGTGCCAGCAGCCAGGATCTGGCGGCAACTAATGAAAAACTGTTTTTT
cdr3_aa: CASSQDLAATNEKLFF

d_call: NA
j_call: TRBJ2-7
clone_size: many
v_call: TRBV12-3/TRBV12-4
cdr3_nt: TGTGCCAGCAGCCGACGGGACACAACCCTTGGCGAGCAGTACTTC
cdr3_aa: CASSRRDTTLGEQYF

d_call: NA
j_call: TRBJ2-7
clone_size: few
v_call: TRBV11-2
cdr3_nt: TGTGCCAGCATCAAGAATTGGGGAGGTTCCTACGAGCAGTACTTC
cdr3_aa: CASIKNWGGSYEQYF

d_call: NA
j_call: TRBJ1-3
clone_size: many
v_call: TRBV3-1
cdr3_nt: TGTGCCAGCAGCCAATCCATCGGGGGCGATAACTCTGGAAACACCATATATTTT
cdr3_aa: CASSQSIGGDNSGNTIYF

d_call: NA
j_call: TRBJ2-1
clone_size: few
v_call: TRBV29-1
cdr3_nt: TGCAGCGTTGAACCTAGGGAGACGGTCTACAATGAGCAGTTCTTC
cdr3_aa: CSVEPRETVYNEQFF

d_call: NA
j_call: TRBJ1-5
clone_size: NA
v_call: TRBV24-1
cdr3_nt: TGTGCCACCAGTGATTGGACAGGCAATCAGCCCCAGCATTTT
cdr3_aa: CATSDWTGNQPQHF

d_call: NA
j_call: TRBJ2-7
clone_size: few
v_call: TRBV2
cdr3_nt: TGTGCCAGCAAGCCCGACAGGCAACTCTACGAGCAGTACTTC
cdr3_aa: CASKPDRQLYEQYF

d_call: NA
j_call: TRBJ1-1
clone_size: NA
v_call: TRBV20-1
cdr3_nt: TGCAGTGCTGGAAGGGGAACGGGCACTGAAGCTTTCTTT
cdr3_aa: CSAGRGTGTEAFF

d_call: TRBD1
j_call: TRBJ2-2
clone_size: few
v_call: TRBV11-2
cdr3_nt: TGTGCCAGCAGAACCTACAGGGGACCGAACACCGGGGAGCTGTTTTTT
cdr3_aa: CASRTYRGPNTGELFF

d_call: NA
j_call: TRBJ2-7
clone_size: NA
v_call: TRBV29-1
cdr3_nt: TGCAGCGTCAAGGCCTGGTTTTTCGACGAGCAGTACTTC
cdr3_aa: CSVKAWFFDEQYF

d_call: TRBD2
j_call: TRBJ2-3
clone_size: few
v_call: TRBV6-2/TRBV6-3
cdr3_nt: TGTGCCAGCAAAGGACTAGCGGGAGGGAGCACAGATACGCAGTATTTT
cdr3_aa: CASKGLAGGSTDTQYF

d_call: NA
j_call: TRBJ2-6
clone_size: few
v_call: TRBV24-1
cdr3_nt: TGTGCCACCAGTGTTTCGGGCGGGGCCAACGTCCTGACTTTC
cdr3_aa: CATSVSGGANVLTF

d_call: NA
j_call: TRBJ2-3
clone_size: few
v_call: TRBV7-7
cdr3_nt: TGTGCTAGCAGCTTAGGTTCGGCGGGGAGCACAGATACGCAGTATTTT
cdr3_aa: CASSLGSAGSTDTQYF

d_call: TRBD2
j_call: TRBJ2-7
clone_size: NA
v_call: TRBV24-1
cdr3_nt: TGTGCCACCAGTGATATCCACGGCGGGAGCCTGAACGAGCAGTACTTC
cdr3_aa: CATSDIHGGSLNEQYF

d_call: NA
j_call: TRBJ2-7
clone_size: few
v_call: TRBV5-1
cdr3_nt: TGCGCCAGCAGCTTCGACTCAGGGCCAGGAGGCCAGCAGTACTTC
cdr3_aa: CASSFDSGPGGQQYF

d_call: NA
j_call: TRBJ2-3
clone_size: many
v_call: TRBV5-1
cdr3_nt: TGCGCCAGCAGCTTGGTTCAGGGGCCAGATACGCAGTATTTT
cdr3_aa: CASSLVQGPDTQYF

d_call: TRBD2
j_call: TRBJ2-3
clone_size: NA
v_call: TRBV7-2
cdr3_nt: TGTGCCAGCAGATTTGGGACTAGCGGCACAGATACGCAGTATTTT
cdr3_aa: CASRFGTSGTDTQYF

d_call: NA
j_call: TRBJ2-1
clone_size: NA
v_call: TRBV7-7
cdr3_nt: TGTGCTAGCAGCGTCGGACTCCCAAGCTCCTACAATGAGCAGTTCTTC
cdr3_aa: CASSVGLPSSYNEQFF

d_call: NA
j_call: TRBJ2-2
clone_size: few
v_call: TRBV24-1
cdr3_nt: TGTGCCACCAGTGCAACAGGGAACACCGGGGAGCTGTTTTTT
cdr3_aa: CATSATGNTGELFF

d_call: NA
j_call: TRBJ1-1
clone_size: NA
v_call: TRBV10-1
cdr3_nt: TGCCCTGCAGGAAATCTAATGGTCTCTGAAGCTTTCTTT
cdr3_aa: CPAGNLMVSEAFF

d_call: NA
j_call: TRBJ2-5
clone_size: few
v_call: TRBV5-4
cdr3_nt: TGTGCCAGCAGCTTGGCGGGGGCCCAAGCAGAGACCCAGTACTTC
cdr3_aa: CASSLAGAQAETQYF

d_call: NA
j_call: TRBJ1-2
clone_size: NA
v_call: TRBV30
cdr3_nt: TGTGCCTGGAGTGTGGCCCTCGGCCCCTCTGGCTATGGCTACACCTTC
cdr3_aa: CAWSVALGPSGYGYTF

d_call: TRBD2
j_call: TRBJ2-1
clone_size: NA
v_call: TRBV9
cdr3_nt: TGTGCCAGCAGCGTTTCCAGCGGGATGTACAATGAGCAGTTCTTC
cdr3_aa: CASSVSSGMYNEQFF

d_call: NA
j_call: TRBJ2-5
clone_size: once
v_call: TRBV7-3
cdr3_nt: TGTGCCAGCAGCGCAGATGGAGGCGGACGCCAAGAGTCCCAGTACTTC
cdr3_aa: CASSADGGGRQESQYF

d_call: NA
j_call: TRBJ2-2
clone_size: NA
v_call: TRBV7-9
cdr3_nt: TGTGCCAGCAGCTTAGATATAGCCTTCAACACCGGGGAGCTGTTTTTT
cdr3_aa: CASSLDIAFNTGELFF

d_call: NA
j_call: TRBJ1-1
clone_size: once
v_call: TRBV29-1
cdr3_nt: TGCAGCGTTCTCGGTCTGAACACTGAAGCTTTCTTT
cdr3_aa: CSVLGLNTEAFF

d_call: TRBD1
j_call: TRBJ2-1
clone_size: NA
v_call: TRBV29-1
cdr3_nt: TGCAGCGTATCGGGACAGGGCTCCTACAATGAGCAGTTCTTC
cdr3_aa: CSVSGQGSYNEQFF

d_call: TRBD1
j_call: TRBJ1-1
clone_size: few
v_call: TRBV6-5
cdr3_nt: TGTGCCAGCAGTTACGGGCAGGGGGGCACTGAAGCTTTCTTT
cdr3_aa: CASSYGQGGTEAFF

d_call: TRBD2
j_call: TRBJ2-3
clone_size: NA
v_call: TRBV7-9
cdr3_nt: TGTGCCAGCAGCTTAGGGACTAGCGGGAGGATCACAGATACGCAGTATTTT
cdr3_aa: CASSLGTSGRITDTQYF

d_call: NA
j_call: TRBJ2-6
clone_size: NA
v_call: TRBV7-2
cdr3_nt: TGTGCCAGCAGCTTCACTAGCTACTCGGGCCCTGGGGCCAACGTCCTGACTTTC
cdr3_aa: CASSFTSYSGPGANVLTF

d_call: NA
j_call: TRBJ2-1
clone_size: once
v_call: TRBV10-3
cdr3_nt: TGTGCCATCAGTGCCGCCGGGACCCCCGCGGCGACGGAGCAGTTCTTC
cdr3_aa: CAISAAGTPAATEQFF

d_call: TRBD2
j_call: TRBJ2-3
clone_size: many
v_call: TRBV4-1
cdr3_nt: TGCGCCAGCAGCCAATTAGCGGGAGGCACAGATACGCAGTATTTT
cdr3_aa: CASSQLAGGTDTQYF

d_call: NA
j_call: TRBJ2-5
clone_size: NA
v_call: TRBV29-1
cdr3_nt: TGCAGCGTTGATGGGGGTCATGGAACGCAAGAGACCCAGTACTTC
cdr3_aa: CSVDGGHGTQETQYF

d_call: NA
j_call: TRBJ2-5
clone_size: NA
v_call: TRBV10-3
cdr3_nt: TGTGCCACACTAGCCTCCCAGGGAGAGACCCAGTACTTC
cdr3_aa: CATLASQGETQYF

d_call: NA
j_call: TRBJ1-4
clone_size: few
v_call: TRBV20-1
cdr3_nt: TGCAGTGCTAGCAACCCAGCGGTGACGGAAAAACTGTTTTTT
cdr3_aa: CSASNPAVTEKLFF

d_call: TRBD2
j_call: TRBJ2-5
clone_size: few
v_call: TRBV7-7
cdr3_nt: TGTGCTAGCAGCCTTGGTAGCGGGGGGGGCGAGACCCAGTACTTC
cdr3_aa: CASSLGSGGGETQYF

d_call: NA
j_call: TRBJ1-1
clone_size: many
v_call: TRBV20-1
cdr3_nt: TGCAGTGCCAGGCGGGCAGGGAGCACTAACACTGAAGCTTTCTTT
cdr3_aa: CSARRAGSTNTEAFF

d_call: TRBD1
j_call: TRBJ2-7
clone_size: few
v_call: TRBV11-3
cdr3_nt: TGTGCCAGCAGCTTGGGACAGGGGGCGCTGGGCGAGCAGTACTTC
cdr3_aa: CASSLGQGALGEQYF

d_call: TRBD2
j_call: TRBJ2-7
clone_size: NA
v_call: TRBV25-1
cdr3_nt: TGTGCCAGCAGTGCAATGGGGGCGGGAGGGTCCGAGCAGTACTTC
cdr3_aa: CASSAMGAGGSEQYF

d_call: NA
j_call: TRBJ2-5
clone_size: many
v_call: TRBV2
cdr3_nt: TGTGCCAGCACTCTAGGAGGAACCCAGTACTTC
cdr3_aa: CASTLGGTQYF

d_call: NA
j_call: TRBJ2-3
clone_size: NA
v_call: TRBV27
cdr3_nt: TGTGCCAGCAGTTATGGGGCTTTTGCAGATACGCAGTATTTT
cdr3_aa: CASSYGAFADTQYF